These 13 T cell receptor beta chains came from one sample sequenced in a study of STAT5B mutations in CD4+ large granular lymphocyte leukemia. Using immunoSEQ multiplex PCR, the repertoire was profiled, and TCRdb retains in-frame clones only, with some absent. The table includes about 40,000 clones, less than 85% detected once. The material sequenced was CD4+ T cells from blood buffy coats. The source of these receptors is a human donor in good health.

V is TRBV4-2 and J is TRBJ2-7, with 8 positions matching TRBD2. This CDR3 is 19 amino acids long. J was trimmed by 3 bases and V by 1 base; bases with no gene match: 17. Per the germline V gene, CDR1 is LGHNA and CDR2 is YNFKEQ. The CDR3 bases are TGTGCCAGCAGCCAAGTCGAGAGCGGGAGTATTCCCAGACACTACGAGCAGTACTTC. Protein sequence: CASSQVESGSIPRHYEQYF.

A few counts support this clone. The J gene is TRBJ1-3, the V gene TRBV18; no clear D. In germline, CDR1 is KGHSH, CDR2 LQKENI. V was trimmed by 3 bases and J by 0 bases, leaving 12 bases between them. There are 16 residues in the CDR3. The CDR3 DNA is TGTGCCAGCTCACCTTCTTACCAGAGCTCTGGAAACACCATATATTTT. The encoded protein is CASSPSYQSSGNTIYF.

There are a few counts of this clone. This chain joins TRBV20-1 and TRBJ1-1; D is undetermined. The germline CDR1 and CDR2 sequences are DFQATT and SNEGSKA (reference sequence). The CDR3 runs to 10 residues. Written as DNA, the CDR3 is TGCAGGGGAGGAAGCAGTGAAGCTTTCTTT. Its protein product is CRGGSSEAFF.

The chain recombines TRBV10-3 with TRBJ1-1; no reliable D call. Per germline, CDR1 ENHRY and CDR2 SYGVKD. This CDR3 comprises 13 residues. Trimming pared 2 bases from V and 5 bases from J, leaving 9 bases between. In DNA form, the CDR3 reads TGTGCCATCAGTGAGGTTAGTGGGACTGAAGCTTTCTTT. Its protein product is CAISEVSGTEAFF.

The J gene is TRBJ2-3, the V gene TRBV2; D is undetermined. Germline-derived CDR1 and CDR2 are SNHLY and FYNNEI. Trimming took 4 bases from V and 7 from J, leaving 15 bases between them. This CDR3 has 14 amino acids. The CDR3 coding sequence is TGTGCCAGCAGTGGTGGAATTAGGGCCAATACGCAGTATTTT. It is translated as CASSGGIRANTQYF. Together with reference TRBV2 and TRBJ2-3, the CDR3 gives the full variable domain: EPEVTQTPSHQVTQMGQEVILRCVPISNHLYFYWYRQILGQKVEFLVSFYNNEISEKSEIFDDQFSVERPDGSNFTLKIRSTKLEDSAMYFCASSGGIRANTQYFGPGTRLTVL.

The chain employs TRBV9 and TRBJ1-3, with no clear D. The CDR3 loop spans 16 amino acids. V gave up 0 bases and J gave up 2 bases, with 12 bases separating them. Per the germline V gene, CDR1 is SGDLS and CDR2 is YYNGEE. In DNA form, the CDR3 reads TGTGCCAGCAGCGTAGACGGCAGCTTCACTGGAAACACCATATATTTT. Encoded protein: CASSVDGSFTGNTIYF.

CDR3 in DNA: TGCGCCAGCAGCTTGGTCGGGACTGGCGGCAATGAGCAGTTCTTC. Amino acids: CASSLVGTGGNEQFF. V and J are TRBV5-1 and TRBJ2-1; perhaps TRBD2 as D (6 bases). The CDR3 spans 15 residues. Germline loops: CDR1 SGHRS, CDR2 YFSETQ. Trimming removed 0 bases at V and 6 bases at J, with 13 bases between.

The CDR3 here is CASRTQGNTEAFF. The CDR3 DNA is TGTGCCAGTAGGACTCAGGGGAACACTGAAGCTTTCTTT. The rearrangement uses TRBV19 and TRBJ1-1; D perhaps matches TRBD1 (5 bases). V was clipped by 6 bases and J by 1 base, with 9 bases between them. CDR3 length equals 13 residues. Germline CDR1 reads LNHDA; CDR2 reads SQIVND (reference sequence).

V and J are TRBV25-1 and TRBJ1-4; TRBD1 matches 7 bases. The V gene's germline CDR1 is MGHDK and CDR2 SYGVNS. Trimming removed 4 bases from V and 7 bases from J; junction bases left unmatched: 3. There are 13 residues in the CDR3. Written as DNA, the CDR3 is TGTGCCAGCAGTGGACAGGGAGGTGAAAAACTGTTTTTT. Translation: CASSGQGGEKLFF.

This clone was seen a handful of times. CDR3 sequence reads: CASSADRGFTFLYEQYF. CDR3 in DNA: TGTGCCAGTAGTGCCGACAGGGGGTTTACTTTCCTGTACGAGCAGTACTTC. The chain links TRBV19 to TRBJ2-7, with TRBD1 matching 9 bases. This CDR3 is built from 17 residues. In germline, CDR1 is LNHDA, CDR2 SQIVND (reference sequence). V lost 5 bases to trimming and J lost 4 bases; unmatched junction nucleotides: 15.

This clone appeared a few times. The chain has TRBV7-2 and TRBJ1-5; 8 bases are shared with TRBD1. Germline assignment: CDR1 SGHTA and CDR2 FQGNSA. CDR3 length equals 15 residues. Unmatched junction bases numbered 5, after V lost 6 bases and J lost 1 base. In nucleotides, the CDR3 is TGTGCCAGCAGTGGTTGGACAGGGAGCAATCAGCCCCAGCATTTT. Amino acids: CASSGWTGSNQPQHF.

In the case of this clone: Sequence at one end of the junction differs from germline and may be a read error. The chain couples TRBV30 to TRBJ1-2; D gene uncertain. Germline CDR1 reads GTSNPN; CDR2 reads SVGIG (reference sequence). The length of the CDR3 is 10 residues. The CDR3 sequence: CAWRKTALGF. In nucleotides, the CDR3 is TGTGCCTGGAGAAAGACGGCCTTGGGCTTC.

A remark on this clone: Distinct nucleotide sequences in the sample also encode this CDR3. This chain joins TRBV9 and TRBJ2-1; TRBD2 matches at 16 bases. With V trimmed by 0 bases and J by 7 bases, 1 base remained unmatched. CDR1 SGDLS and CDR2 YYNGEE come from the germline V gene. The CDR3 length is 16 residues. CDR3 sequence reads: CASSVGGLAGGNEQFF. CDR3 DNA sequence: TGTGCCAGCAGCGTAGGGGGACTAGCGGGGGGGAATGAGCAGTTCTTC.